This entry describes one TCR beta chain. These data are taken from a study of blood T cell repertoires in COVID-19. Categorization into cohorts depended on clinical history that participants reported. Two negative PCRs, clearance, or symptom resolution were required of recovered Cohort 3 donors. Only in-frame clones appear in the TCRdb table, and some are missing; sequencing was by immunoSEQ multiplex PCR. Here the sample spans around 300,000 clones, roughly nine tenths being singletons. Between the trimmed V and J ends, which lost 6 bases and 4 bases, there was a span of 18 bases. The CDR3 is 15 residues long. Germline lookup yields CDR1 MDHEN and CDR2 SYDVKM.

The TCR comes from a woman in her 30s who had recovered from COVID-19. The sample consisted of PBMCs or T cells enriched from blood (not recorded which). The chain carries TRBV28 and TRBJ1-2; the D gene is possibly TRBD1 (6 bases). CDR3 sequence (DNA): TGTGCCAGCAGCCCTAGGGGGGGGTTGTCCTATGGCTACACCTTC. It specifies CASSPRGGLSYGYTF.